What follows are 26 T cell receptor beta chains derived from one specimen sequenced in a study of memory CD8 T cells in hepatitis C reinfection (dated by TCRdb to 2015 to 2018). Library method: the immunoSEQ multiplex PCR assay. The source is immuneACCESS, and TCRdb retained only in-frame sequences with V and J called. Part of the clones is not carried over; for the studies checked, unresolved V genes explain less than half of this, and the remainder is unexplained. The sample data list tens of thousands of clones, and roughly 88% of these were observed just once. The top ten constitute approximately 1.2% of the sample. The time point label for this specimen denotes: peak reinfection, 3 to 8 weeks after reinfection detection. TCR sequencing was performed on the sorted cells directly ex vivo, without any in vitro expansion beforehand. The sample comprised naive CD8+ T cells sorted from blood. Explained via the paper, the cell subset or site label denotes: total naive CD8+CD45RO- T cells. These receptors all stem from a man aged 18 to 35 with hepatitis C virus infection.

The sample holds a few counts of this clone. The rearrangement links TRBV6-5 to TRBJ1-2; 8 bases line up with TRBD1. Trimming removed 5 bases from V and 4 bases from J; junction bases left unmatched: 3. This CDR3 region has 13 residues. In germline, CDR1 is MNHEY, CDR2 SVGAGI. This CDR3 reads CASSPGTGYGYTF. The CDR3 nucleotides read TGTGCCAGCAGTCCAGGGACAGGCTATGGCTACACCTTC.

A remark on this clone: Distinct nucleotide sequences in the sample also encode this CDR3. The rearrangement joins TRBV6-1 to TRBJ2-7; D is unresolved. V lost 10 bases, J lost 4 bases, and 14 bases lay in between. CDR3 length: 12 residues. The V gene's germline CDR1 is MNHNS and CDR2 SASEGT. The CDR3 is CAIGGDSYEQYF. The CDR3 region has the DNA TGTGCCATCGGTGGAGACTCTTACGAGCAGTACTTC.

The rearrangement uses TRBV19 and TRBJ1-1; D unresolved. Trimming left V 3 bases short and J 2 bases short, with 7 bases between. The CDR3 extends over 13 amino acids. Germline V CDR1 and CDR2: LNHDA, SQIVND (reference sequence). In DNA, the CDR3 is TGTGCCAGTAGTATTTCGGGTAACACTGAAGCTTTCTTT. Protein product: CASSISGNTEAFF. Full variable domain (remainder filled in from reference TRBV19 and TRBJ1-1): DGGITQSPKYLFRKEGQNVTLSCEQNLNHDAMYWYRQDPGQGLRLIYYSQIVNDFQKGDIAEGYSVSREKKESFPLTVTSAQKNPTAFYLCASSISGNTEAFFGQGTRLTVV.

The gene calls are TRBV18 and TRBJ2-5; D remains unclear. Germline CDR1 and CDR2: KGHSH and LQKENI. The ends were cut back, 3 bases at V and 1 base at J, with 9 bases in the middle. The CDR3 length is 14 residues. The CDR3 is CASSPAASQETQYF. For the CDR3, the DNA is TGTGCCAGCTCACCGGCGGCTTCCCAAGAGACCCAGTACTTC.

The chain carries TRBV7-9 and TRBJ2-7, with TRBD1 identical over 7 bases. Trimming cost V 5 bases and J 4 bases; bases outside gene matches: 11. CDR1 is SEHNR, CDR2 FQNEAQ, per germline (reference sequence). CDR3 size: 15 residues. The chain's CDR3 is CASSGRDSITYEQYF. Here the CDR3 DNA reads TGTGCCAGCAGCGGACGGGACAGTATTACTTACGAGCAGTACTTC. The full variable domain, completed using reference TRBV7-9 and TRBJ2-7, is DTGVSQNPRHKITKRGQNVTFRCDPISEHNRLYWYRQTLGQGPEFLTYFQNEAQLEKSRLLSDRFSAERPKGSFSTLEIQRTEQGDSAMYLCASSGRDSITYEQYFGPGTRLTVT.

The chain couples TRBV27 to TRBJ2-3, with a possible D match to TRBD2 (7 bases). Germline CDR1 and CDR2: MNHEY and SMNVEV (reference sequence). The CDR3 is 17 residues long. V was pared by 1 base and J by 2 bases, with 16 bases between. The CDR3: CASSLWSGGSVTDTQYF. Written as DNA, the CDR3 is TGTGCCAGCAGTTTATGGTCGGGGGGCAGCGTCACAGATACGCAGTATTTT.

The rearrangement uses TRBV5-1 and TRBJ2-5; possibly TRBD1 for D (6 bases). Germline V CDR1 and CDR2: SGHRS, YFSETQ. Trimming removed 0 bases at V and 3 bases at J, with 9 bases between. This CDR3 comprises 14 residues. CDR3 protein: CASSLARGEETQYF. The CDR3 DNA is TGCGCCAGCAGCTTGGCCAGGGGCGAAGAGACCCAGTACTTC.

This chain connects TRBV7-3 to TRBJ2-7, with 10 bases lining up with TRBD2. The germline V gene has CDR1 SGHTA and CDR2 FQGTGA. V was pared by 5 bases and J by 5 bases, with 9 bases of the junction left unmatched. CDR3 length: 15 residues. The CDR3 DNA sequence: TGTGCCAGCAGCGAGATAGCGGGAGGTCGCAACGAGCAGTACTTC. It specifies CASSEIAGGRNEQYF.

The chain combines TRBV5-1 with TRBJ2-1; TRBD1 matches 9 bases. This CDR3 is built from 14 residues. Germline V gene lookup returns CDR1 SGHRS and CDR2 YFSETQ. V lost 2 bases and J lost 7; bases outside the gene matches: 4. The CDR3 DNA reads as TGCGCCAGCAGCTTCGGGACAGGGAGGAATGAGCAGTTCTTC. This gives the protein CASSFGTGRNEQFF.

J is TRBJ2-5 and V is TRBV9; TRBD2 matches at 10 bases. Germline-derived CDR1 and CDR2 are SGDLS and YYNGEE. This CDR3 is built from 14 residues. V shed 0 bases and J 11 bases; nucleotides not matched to a gene: 7. CDR3 loop: CASSVGAGGPWQYF. Written as DNA, the CDR3 is TGTGCCAGCAGCGTAGGAGCGGGAGGGCCTTGGCAGTACTTC.

This chain connects TRBV10-3 to TRBJ1-1; TRBD1 might be the D (6 bases). The CDR3 totals 14 residues. Germline V gene sequence: CDR1 ENHRY, CDR2 SYGVKD. Trimming cost V 4 bases and J 0 bases, with 9 bases left between them. The CDR3 nucleotides are TGTGCCATCAGTGCGGGACACTTGAACACTGAAGCTTTCTTT. It codes for CAISAGHLNTEAFF.

The chain joins TRBV28 to TRBJ1-3, with TRBD1 identical over 8 bases. V lost 3 bases to trimming and J lost 3 bases; unmatched junction nucleotides: 4. The CDR3 sequence is 15 residues long. Germline assignment: CDR1 MDHEN and CDR2 SYDVKM. DNA for the CDR3: TGTGCCAGCAGTTTCAGGGGGCTCCTTGGAAACACCATATATTTT. Residues: CASSFRGLLGNTIYF.

The chain employs TRBV30 and TRBJ2-2, with TRBD1 matching over 7 bases. The junction had 9 bases not matched to a gene; V was cut back by 1 base and J by 10 bases. Germline V gives CDR1 GTSNPN, CDR2 SVGIG (reference sequence). This CDR3 is built from 14 residues. Here the CDR3 DNA reads TGTGCCTGGAGTGGGCCCACAGGGGTCATGGAGCTGTTTTTT. Its translation is CAWSGPTGVMELFF.

CDR3 sequence reads: CSVVIVGGVTDTQYF. CDR3 DNA: TGCAGCGTTGTCATTGTGGGAGGGGTCACAGATACGCAGTATTTT. V usage is TRBV29-1 and J usage is TRBJ2-3, with 7 bases lining up with TRBD2. CDR1 is SQVTM and CDR2 is ANQGSEA in the germline V gene. The CDR3 contains 15 residues. After removal of 4 bases from V and 2 bases from J, the junction contained 9 bases not matched to a gene.

The genes are TRBV4-1 and TRBJ1-3; 7 bases map to TRBD1. The ends lost 3 bases at V and 1 base at J; junction bases unmatched: 6. The CDR3 length is 16 residues. The germline V gene encodes CDR1 MGHRA and CDR2 YSYEKL. CDR3 sequence (DNA): TGCGCCAGCAGCCAGGTGACAGGGTTTTCTGGAAACACCATATATTTT. This translates into CASSQVTGFSGNTIYF.

V gene TRBV5-5 combines with J gene TRBJ1-1; no clear D gene. The CDR3 is made up of 16 amino acids. Germline loops: CDR1 SGHKS, CDR2 YYEKEE (reference sequence). Trimming removed 0 bases at V and 0 bases at J, with 12 bases between. The CDR3 coding sequence is TGTGCCAGCAGCTTGGTTGCAGTTAGCATGAACACTGAAGCTTTCTTT. Its protein is CASSLVAVSMNTEAFF.

V and J are TRBV19 and TRBJ2-1; tentative D call: TRBD2 (6 bases). There are 14 residues in the CDR3. Germline-derived CDR1 and CDR2 are LNHDA and SQIVND (reference sequence). With 5 bases removed from V and 7 bases from J, the gap between germline ends came to 15 bases. The CDR3 DNA reads as TGTGCCAGTAGTCGGTCGGGAGCAGTGAATGAGCAGTTCTTC. Translated: CASSRSGAVNEQFF.

The genes are TRBV7-9 and TRBJ2-3, with TRBD1 matching over 8 bases. In germline, CDR1 is SEHNR, CDR2 FQNEAQ (reference sequence). V lost 6 bases, J lost 0 bases, and 8 bases stayed unmatched. The CDR3 totals 16 residues. The CDR3 reads CASRGTGGGSTDTQYF. The CDR3 bases are TGTGCCAGCAGGGGGACAGGTGGTGGAAGCACAGATACGCAGTATTTT.

The count of this clone is one. V and J are TRBV6-1 and TRBJ1-5, with no clear D. Trimming removed 3 bases from V and 0 bases from J, with 24 bases in between. Germline V gene data show CDR1 as MNHNS and CDR2 as SASEGT. The CDR3 sequence is 20 residues long. The CDR3 DNA reads as TGTGCCAGCAGTGATCCCCCCCTCGGCACTATCCAATATAGCAATCAGCCCCAGCATTTT. Translated: CASSDPPLGTIQYSNQPQHF.

To note about this clone: Other DNA sequences in the sample encode the same CDR3. V is TRBV4-1 and J is TRBJ1-6; 9 bases match TRBD1. CDR1 MGHRA and CDR2 YSYEKL come from the germline V gene. CDR3 length: 19 residues. V shed 0 bases, J shed 6 bases, and the junction held 12 bases outside the gene matches. The DNA of the CDR3 is TGCGCCAGCAGCCAAGACACGCCCGGGACAGGGCTTTTTAATTCACCCCTCCACTTT. It is translated as CASSQDTPGTGLFNSPLHF.

V gene TRBV4-3 combines with J gene TRBJ2-1; 8 positions agree with TRBD1. The CDR3 loop spans 15 amino acids. The junction had 3 bases not matched to a gene; V was cut back by 3 bases and J by 2 bases. Germline CDR1 LGHNA, CDR2 YSLEER. Here the CDR3 reads CASSQDRVAYNEQFF. DNA of the CDR3: TGCGCCAGCAGCCAGGACAGGGTGGCCTACAATGAGCAGTTCTTC.

The chain employs TRBV7-3 and TRBJ2-1, with 8 bases lining up with TRBD2. The trim removed 5 bases at V and 3 bases at J, leaving 9 bases unmatched. CDR1 and CDR2 from the germline V gene are SGHTA and FQGTGA. CDR3 length: 16 residues. CDR3 coding DNA: TGTGCCAGCAGCCTCCTCGGGCTAGCGGGCTACAATGAGCAGTTCTTC. The encoded protein is CASSLLGLAGYNEQFF.

V gene TRBV7-9 combines with J gene TRBJ2-1; the D is unclear. CDR3 length: 15 amino acids. The ends were cut back, 5 bases at V and 16 bases at J, with 27 bases in the middle. Germline V gives CDR1 SEHNR, CDR2 FQNEAQ (reference sequence). CDR3 nucleotide sequence: TGTGCCAGCAGCGACGGCCCCCCATTGGAGCACTTACCTTTCTTC. It is translated as CASSDGPPLEHLPFF.

The chain is built from TRBV5-4 and TRBJ2-1; TRBD2 matches at 15 bases. Trimming removed 0 bases from V and 8 bases from J; junction bases left unmatched: 6. The germline V gene has CDR1 SGHNT and CDR2 YYREEE (reference sequence). This CDR3 contains 17 residues. The CDR3, as DNA: TGTGCCAGCAGCTTGGATATTGGACTAGCGGGGGGGTATGAGCAGTTCTTC. Translating gives CASSLDIGLAGGYEQFF.

V is TRBV29-1 and J is TRBJ2-1; 7 bases are a match to TRBD1. Germline CDR1 is SQVTM and CDR2 is ANQGSEA. With 1 base clipped from V and 1 base from J, the junction kept 7 bases outside the gene matches. The CDR3 extends over 16 amino acids. The CDR3 reads CSVEVQGEFSYNEQFF. CDR3 nucleotide sequence: TGCAGCGTTGAAGTTCAGGGGGAGTTTTCCTACAATGAGCAGTTCTTC.

This clone was observed once. The chain uses TRBV6-1 and TRBJ2-5, with 7 nucleotides matching TRBD2. The J call may be wrong; the DNA end is better matched by TRBJ2-7. Germline V CDR1 and CDR2: MNHNS, SASEGT. This CDR3 is built from 15 residues. CDR3 amino acids: CASSPGRGATYEQYF. The CDR3 DNA reads TGTGCCAGCAGCCCGGGGAGGGGAGCCACTTACGAGCAGTACTTC.